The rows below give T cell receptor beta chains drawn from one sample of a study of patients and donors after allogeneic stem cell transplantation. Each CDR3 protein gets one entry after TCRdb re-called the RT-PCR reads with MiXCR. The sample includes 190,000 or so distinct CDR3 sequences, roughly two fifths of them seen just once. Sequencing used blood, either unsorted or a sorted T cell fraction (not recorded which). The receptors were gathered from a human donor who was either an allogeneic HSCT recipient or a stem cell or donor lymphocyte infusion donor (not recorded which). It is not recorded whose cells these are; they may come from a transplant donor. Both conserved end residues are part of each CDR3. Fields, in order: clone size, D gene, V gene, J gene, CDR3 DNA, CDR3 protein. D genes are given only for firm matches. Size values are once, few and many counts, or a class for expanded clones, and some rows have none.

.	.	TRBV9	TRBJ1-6	TGTGCCAGCAGCCTAGGGAGTGGTAGCTCCTATAATTCACCCCTCCACTTT	CASSLGSGSSYNSPLHF
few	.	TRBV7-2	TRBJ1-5	TGTGCCAGCAGCTTATGGGGTCTTAGCAATCAGCCCCAGCATTTT	CASSLWGLSNQPQHF
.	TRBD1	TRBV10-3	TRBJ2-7	TGTGCCATCAGGACAGGGGTAGGAGAGGTCCAGCGCTACGAGCAGTACTTC	CAIRTGVGEVQRYEQYF
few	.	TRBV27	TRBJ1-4	TGTGCCAGCAGTCCCCGAAGAAATGAAAAACTGTTTTTT	CASSPRRNEKLFF
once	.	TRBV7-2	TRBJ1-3	TGTGCCAGCAGCTTTAACGAGGGGTTCAGAAACACCATATATTTT	CASSFNEGFRNTIYF
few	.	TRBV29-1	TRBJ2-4	TGCAGCGTTCGGGACCCGGGGGCCAAAAACATTCAGTACTTC	CSVRDPGAKNIQYF
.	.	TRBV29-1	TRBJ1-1	TGCAGCGTTGAGGCGGCAGGGCGAGGGGACACTGAAGCTTTCTTT	CSVEAAGRGDTEAFF
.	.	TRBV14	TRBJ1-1	TGTGCCAGCAGCCCCTGGCAATTGAACACTGAAGCTTTCTTT	CASSPWQLNTEAFF
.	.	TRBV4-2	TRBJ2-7	TGTGCCAGCAGCCAGCCAGGAGATACCTACGAGCAGTACTTC	CASSQPGDTYEQYF
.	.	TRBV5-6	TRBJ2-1	TGTGCCAGCAGCGCAATCACTAGTACGGGGGAGCAGTTCTTC	CASSAITSTGEQFF
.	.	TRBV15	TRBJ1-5	TGTGCCACCAGCCAAGACAGGAGCAGCAATCAGCCCCAGCATTTT	CATSQDRSSNQPQHF
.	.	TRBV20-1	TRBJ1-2	TGCAGTGCTCGGGATTCCCGTTATGGCTACACCTTC	CSARDSRYGYTF
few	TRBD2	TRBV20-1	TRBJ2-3	TGCAGTGCTACTAGCGGGGGGCAGGGGTTATCAGATACGCAGTATTTT	CSATSGGQGLSDTQYF
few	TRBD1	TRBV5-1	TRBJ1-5	TGCGCCAGCAGCACCGGACAGGGGACCCAGCCCCAGCATTTT	CASSTGQGTQPQHF
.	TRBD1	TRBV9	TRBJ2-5	TGTGCCAGCAGCGCGACAGGGACCGGGGAGACCCAGTACTTC	CASSATGTGETQYF
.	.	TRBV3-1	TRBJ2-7	TGTGCCAGCAGCCAAGTGGGCAGGACACCTCTCTACGAGCAGTACTTC	CASSQVGRTPLYEQYF
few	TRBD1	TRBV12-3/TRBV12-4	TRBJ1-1	TGTGCCAGCAGCCCCAGACAGGGTGCTGAAGCTTTCTTT	CASSPRQGAEAFF
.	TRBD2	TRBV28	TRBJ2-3	TGTGCCAGCAGCGGACTAGCGGGGGGGCCTGAGACAGATACGCAGTATTTT	CASSGLAGGPETDTQYF
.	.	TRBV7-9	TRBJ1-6	TGTGCCAGCAGCCATTACAGGGATGGTTCACCCCTCCACTTT	CASSHYRDGSPLHF
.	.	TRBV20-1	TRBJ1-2	TGCAGTGCCTCCTCGCCGATTTACTATGGCTACACCTTC	CSASSPIYYGYTF
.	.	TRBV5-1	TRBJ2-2	TGCGCCAGCAGCTTGACTACCGGGGAGCTGTTTTTT	CASSLTTGELFF
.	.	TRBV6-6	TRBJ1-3	TGTGCCAGCAGTTACTCTGGGGATGGAAACACCATATATTTT	CASSYSGDGNTIYF
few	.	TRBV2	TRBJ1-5	TGTGCCAGTAAGGAACAGGGTTCAGAGCCCCAGCATTTT	CASKEQGSEPQHF
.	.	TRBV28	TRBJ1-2	TGTGCCAGCAGTTCCATAGGGGGACACGTTATTCCCGTTAACTATGGCTACACCTTC	CASSSIGGHVIPVNYGYTF
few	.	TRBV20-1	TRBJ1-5	TGCAGTGCCCGGGATATTACAGGGCTTCGGCCCCAGCATTTT	CSARDITGLRPQHF
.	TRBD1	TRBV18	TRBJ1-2	TGTGCCAGCTCACCAACCGGGACAGGGGGTTATGGCTACACCTTC	CASSPTGTGGYGYTF
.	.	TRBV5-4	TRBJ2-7	TGTGCCAGCAGCTTGGGGCCCCTCTACGAGCAGTACTTC	CASSLGPLYEQYF
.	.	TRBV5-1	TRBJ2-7	TGCGCCAGCAGCTTAACCCGGGACCCTGGAGGGCAGTACTTC	CASSLTRDPGGQYF
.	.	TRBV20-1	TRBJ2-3	TGCAGTGCCCCTCTCCTAGGTCCGGATACGCAGTATTTT	CSAPLLGPDTQYF
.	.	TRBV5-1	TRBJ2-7	TGCGCCAGCGGCCTAATTGGGGAAAGAGGTAGCTACGAGCAGTACTTC	CASGLIGERGSYEQYF
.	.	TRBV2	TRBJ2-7	TGTGCCAGCAGTGGGGAGGTTCACTCCTACGAGCAGTACTTC	CASSGEVHSYEQYF
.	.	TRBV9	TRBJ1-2	TGTGCCAGCAGCCAGGCAACAGGGATAAATGGCTACACCTTC	CASSQATGINGYTF
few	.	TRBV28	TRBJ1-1	TGTGCCAGCAGCCCCAGGGGCTTGAGTTCTGAAGCTTTCTTT	CASSPRGLSSEAFF
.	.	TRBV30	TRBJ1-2	TGTGCCTGGAGCGGGCAGGGGTTTGCCTATGGCTACACCTTC	CAWSGQGFAYGYTF
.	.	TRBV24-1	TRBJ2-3	TGTGCCACCAGTGATTTGGGAGTACCCTCCACAGATACGCAGTATTTT	CATSDLGVPSTDTQYF
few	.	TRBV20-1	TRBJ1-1	TGCAGTGCTGGAAGGACAGCCACTGAAGCTTTCTTT	CSAGRTATEAFF
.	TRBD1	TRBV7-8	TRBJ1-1	TGTGCCAGCAGCTTAGGGACAGGGGTGGGGCTCACTGAAGCTTTCTTT	CASSLGTGVGLTEAFF